These 8 T cell receptor beta chains originate from one sample sequenced in a study of cytomegalovirus exposure and HLA in healthy donors. PCR used 60 Vbeta primers and 13 Jbeta primers. Repertoires were generated with immunoSEQ multiplex PCR, while TCRdb's copy carries only in-frame clones and drops some. The sample yields 150,000 to 200,000 clones, roughly 85% seen once. Input material: PBMCs. The receptors shown here come from a woman between 25 and 40 years old in good health and CMV-seropositive.

The rearrangement uses TRBV4-3 and TRBJ2-1, with TRBD2 identical over 8 bases. CDR1 is LGHNA, CDR2 YSLEER, per germline. V shed 0 bases and J 8 bases; nucleotides not matched to a gene: 6. This CDR3 has 15 residues. CDR3 in amino acids: CASSQDRTSRDEQFF. The CDR3 DNA reads as TGCGCCAGCAGCCAAGATAGGACTAGCAGGGATGAGCAGTTCTTC.

The CDR3 sequence: CASSQQGTETQYF. In DNA form, the CDR3 reads TGTGCCAGCAGCCAACAGGGAACCGAGACCCAGTACTTC. V gene TRBV14 combines with J gene TRBJ2-5; tentative D call: TRBD1 (5 bases). Germline V lookup: CDR1 SGHDN, CDR2 FVKESK. V lost 2 bases, J lost 5 bases, and 9 bases lay in between. CDR3 length: 13 residues.

This clone was seen only once. The genes are TRBV11-3 and TRBJ2-2; D ambiguous. The CDR3 is made up of 14 amino acids. CDR1 and CDR2 (germline): SGHNT, YENEEA. Trimming pared 1 base from V and 4 bases from J, leaving 7 bases between. CDR3 bases: TGTGCCAGCAGCTTAGTATCCCTCACCGGGGAGCTGTTTTTT. Protein: CASSLVSLTGELFF. The whole variable domain, filled in from reference TRBV11-3 and TRBJ2-2, reads EAGVVQSPRYKIIEKKQPVAFWCNPISGHNTLYWYLQNLGQGPELLIRYENEEAVDDSQLPKDRFSAERLKGVDSTLKIQPAELGDSAVYLCASSLVSLTGELFFGEGSRLTVL.

This clone was picked up one time. The CDR3 nucleotides read TGTGCCAGCAGTTACATAATCGAGGCAGGGGGCTATGGCTACACCTTC. This translates into CASSYIIEAGGYGYTF. The gene calls are TRBV6-6 and TRBJ1-2, with TRBD1 matching 7 bases. The CDR3 sequence is 16 residues long. Germline V CDR1 and CDR2: MNHNY, SVGAGI (reference sequence). V lost 2 bases, J lost 4 bases, and 10 bases stayed unmatched.

This clone has only a few counts. This chain links TRBV4-1 with TRBJ2-3; 9 positions agree with TRBD2. The trim removed 3 bases at V and 4 bases at J, leaving 8 bases unmatched. This CDR3 comprises 16 residues. Germline CDR1 and CDR2: MGHRA and YSYEKL. CDR3 region: CASSQIGSGRADTQYF. CDR3 in DNA: TGCGCCAGCAGCCAGATTGGTAGCGGGAGAGCAGATACGCAGTATTTT.

The rearrangement joins TRBV4-1 to TRBJ1-1, with D unresolved. Trimming removed 4 bases from V and 1 base from J, with 7 bases in between. Looked up from germline, CDR1 is MGHRA and CDR2 is YSYEKL. This CDR3 spans 13 amino acids. The CDR3 DNA reads TGCGCCAGCAGCCCTACGGGGAACACTGAAGCTTTCTTT. This translates into CASSPTGNTEAFF.

The chain carries TRBV7-2 and TRBJ2-7; possible D gene TRBD1, 6 bases. The germline V gene encodes CDR1 SGHTA and CDR2 FQGNSA. CDR3 length: 16 residues. V lost 4 bases, J lost 2 bases, and 18 bases lay in between. DNA for the CDR3: TGTGCCAGCAGCTCATTTCCGGGACAAACCACCTACGAGCAGTACTTC. Translating gives CASSSFPGQTTYEQYF.

The chain carries TRBV2 and TRBJ1-1; D is perhaps TRBD1 (6 bases). Germline loops: CDR1 SNHLY, CDR2 FYNNEI. Trimming shortened V by 7 bases and J by 4 bases, and 13 bases separated the two germline ends. The CDR3 covers 13 residues. CDR3 in DNA: TGTGCCAGCACCCAGGGGCCGAGCACTGAAGCTTTCTTT. Translated: CASTQGPSTEAFF.